The entry below gives a single T cell receptor (beta chain) sequence along with its context. Its matching antigen is unknown. The data belong to a study of long-term antiretroviral therapy in people with HIV. Study conclusions and caveats: Samples were collected from the mid-2000s to the late 2010s under possibly less effective ART regimens. Post-treatment diversity went higher with ART but stayed below transplant donor controls.

CDR3 size: 17 residues. J gave up 4 bases and V 2 bases, and 14 bases lay outside the gene matches. Germline V gene sequence: CDR1 SGDLS, CDR2 YYNGEE. The assay used was immunoSEQ (version v3.0), run at survey level. Only in-frame clones appear in the TCRdb table, and some are missing; sequencing was by immunoSEQ multiplex PCR. This sample yields approximately 20,000 clones, of which about 81% are seen a single time; approximately 8% belongs to the top ten. Per donor, at least one pre-ART and at least two post-ART PBMC samples were obtained. This sequence joins TRBV9 and TRBJ2-7; 8 bases match TRBD2. This receptor was taken from a man aged 18 to 29 with HIV. The specimen comprised unsorted PBMCs, sampled 0.9 years after starting antiretroviral therapy. In nucleotides, the CDR3 is TGTGCCAGCAGCGTGGACACTGCCGCGGGGGGAACATACGAGCAGTACTTC. This codes for CASSVDTAAGGTYEQYF.